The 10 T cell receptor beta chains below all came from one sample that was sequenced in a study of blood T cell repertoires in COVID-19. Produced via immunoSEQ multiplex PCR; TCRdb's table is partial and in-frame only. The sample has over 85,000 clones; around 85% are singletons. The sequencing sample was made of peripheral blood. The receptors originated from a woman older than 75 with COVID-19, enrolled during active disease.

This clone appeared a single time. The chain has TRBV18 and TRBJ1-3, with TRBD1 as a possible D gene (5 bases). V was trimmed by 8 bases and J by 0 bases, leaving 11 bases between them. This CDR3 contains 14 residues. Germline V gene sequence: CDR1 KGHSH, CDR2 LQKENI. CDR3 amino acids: CASEQAHSGNTIYF. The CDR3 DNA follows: TGTGCCAGCGAACAGGCCCACTCTGGAAACACCATATATTTT.

CDR3 DNA: TGCGCCAGCAGCCAAGGAGTTTCAGGGGCCAACGTCCTGACTTTC. Protein: CASSQGVSGANVLTF. The chain is built from TRBV4-1 and TRBJ2-6, with unresolved D. The V end lost 1 base, the J end lost 4 bases, and 8 bases lay between the germline ends. Germline loops: CDR1 MGHRA, CDR2 YSYEKL. This CDR3 contains 15 residues.

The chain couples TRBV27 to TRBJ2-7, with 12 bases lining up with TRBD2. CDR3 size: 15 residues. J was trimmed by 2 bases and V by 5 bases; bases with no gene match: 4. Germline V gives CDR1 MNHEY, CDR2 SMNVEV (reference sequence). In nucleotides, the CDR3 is TGTGCCAGCAGTACCCGGACTAGCGGGACCTACGAGCAGTACTTC. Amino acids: CASSTRTSGTYEQYF.

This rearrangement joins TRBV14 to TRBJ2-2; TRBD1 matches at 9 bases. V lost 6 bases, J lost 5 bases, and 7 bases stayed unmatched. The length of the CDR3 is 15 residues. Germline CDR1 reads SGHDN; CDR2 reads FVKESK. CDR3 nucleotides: TGTGCCAGCAGGCTCGGGACAGGGAGGACCGGGGAGCTGTTTTTT. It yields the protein CASRLGTGRTGELFF.

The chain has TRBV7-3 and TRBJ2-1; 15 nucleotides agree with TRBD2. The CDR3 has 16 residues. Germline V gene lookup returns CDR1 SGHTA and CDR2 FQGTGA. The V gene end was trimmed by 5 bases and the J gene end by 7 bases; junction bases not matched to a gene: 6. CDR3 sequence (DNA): TGTGCCAGCAGCCCGAGAGGACTAGCGGGGGGGAATGAGCAGTTCTTC. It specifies CASSPRGLAGGNEQFF. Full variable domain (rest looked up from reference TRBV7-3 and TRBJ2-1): GAGVSQTPSNKVTEKGKYVELRCDPISGHTALYWYRQSLGQGPEFLIYFQGTGAADDSGLPNDRFFAVRPEGSVSTLKIQRTERGDSAVYLCASSPRGLAGGNEQFFGPGTRLTVL.

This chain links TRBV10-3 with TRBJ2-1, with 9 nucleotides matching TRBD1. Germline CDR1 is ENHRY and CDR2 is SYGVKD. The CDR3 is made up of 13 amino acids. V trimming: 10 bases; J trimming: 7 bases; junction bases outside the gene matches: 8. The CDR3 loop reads CASRDRVENEQFF. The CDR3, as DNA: TGTGCCAGCCGGGACAGGGTAGAGAATGAGCAGTTCTTC.

The CDR3 DNA sequence: TGTGCCAGCTCACCCATACAGGGGATGAACACTGAAGCTTTCTTT. The encoded protein is CASSPIQGMNTEAFF. This rearrangement joins TRBV18 to TRBJ1-1; 7 bases match TRBD1. Germline CDR1 KGHSH, CDR2 LQKENI. This CDR3 has 15 amino acids. With V trimmed by 3 bases and J by 0 bases, 4 bases remained unmatched.

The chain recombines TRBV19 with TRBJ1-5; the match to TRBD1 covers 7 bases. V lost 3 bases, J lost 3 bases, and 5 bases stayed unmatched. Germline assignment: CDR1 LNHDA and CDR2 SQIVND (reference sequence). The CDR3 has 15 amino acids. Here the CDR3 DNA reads TGTGCCAGTAGTATCTTAACAGGGGACAATCAGCCCCAGCATTTT. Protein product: CASSILTGDNQPQHF.

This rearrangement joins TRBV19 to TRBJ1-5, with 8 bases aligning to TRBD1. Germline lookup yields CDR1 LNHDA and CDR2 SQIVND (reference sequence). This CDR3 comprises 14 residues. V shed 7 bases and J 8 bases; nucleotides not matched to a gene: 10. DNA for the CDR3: TGTGCCAGTACCGGGACAGGAAGGAGGGAGCCCCAGCATTTT. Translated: CASTGTGRREPQHF.

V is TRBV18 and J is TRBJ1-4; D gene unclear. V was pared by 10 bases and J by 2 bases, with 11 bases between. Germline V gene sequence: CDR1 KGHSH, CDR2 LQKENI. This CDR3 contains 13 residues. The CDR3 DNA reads TGTGCCATCAGAGACGGGACTAATGAAAAACTGTTTTTT. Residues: CAIRDGTNEKLFF.